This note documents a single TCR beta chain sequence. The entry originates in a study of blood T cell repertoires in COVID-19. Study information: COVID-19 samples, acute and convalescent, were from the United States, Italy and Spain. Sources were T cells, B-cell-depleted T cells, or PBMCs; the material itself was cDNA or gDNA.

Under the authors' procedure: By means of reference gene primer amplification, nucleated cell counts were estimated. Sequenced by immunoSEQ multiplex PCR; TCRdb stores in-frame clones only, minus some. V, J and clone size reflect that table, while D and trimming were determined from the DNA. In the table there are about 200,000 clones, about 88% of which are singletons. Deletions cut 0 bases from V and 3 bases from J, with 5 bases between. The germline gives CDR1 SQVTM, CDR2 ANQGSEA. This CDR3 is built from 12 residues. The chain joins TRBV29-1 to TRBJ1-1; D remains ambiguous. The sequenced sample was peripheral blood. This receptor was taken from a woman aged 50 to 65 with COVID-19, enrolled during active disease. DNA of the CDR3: TGCAGCGTTGAAGATCGGTACACTGAAGCTTTCTTT. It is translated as CSVEDRYTEAFF.